Presented here are 19 T cell receptor beta chains from one specimen sequenced in a study of technical replicates of blood from several donors. Sequenced by immunoSEQ multiplex PCR; TCRdb stores in-frame clones only, minus some. The sample includes about 49,000 clones, more than 85% of them seen just once. Sequencing was performed on PBMCs. The receptors shown here come from a human donor in good health. Some clones in this sample may be carry-over from other donors' samples.

This clone was picked up one time. This chain uses TRBV6-5 with TRBJ2-7; D is possibly TRBD1 (6 bases). Germline V lookup: CDR1 MNHEY, CDR2 SVGAGI. Trimming cost V 2 bases and J 7 bases, with 18 bases left between them. CDR3 length equals 15 residues. The CDR3 nucleotides are TGTGCCAGCAGTTACGAGGCTAGGGGGTTGGCGGAGCAGTACTTC. The encoded protein is CASSYEARGLAEQYF.

The chain uses TRBV29-1 and TRBJ2-7, with a weak D call TRBD2 (6 bases). In germline, CDR1 is SQVTM, CDR2 ANQGSEA. Trimming cost V 2 bases and J 12 bases, with 11 bases left between them. This CDR3 has 10 residues. DNA for the CDR3: TGCAGCGTTGAAATGGGAGGCCGGTACTTC. Translation: CSVEMGGRYF.

The chain couples TRBV5-6 to TRBJ1-6, with a possible D match to TRBD1 (6 bases). The CDR3 spans 15 residues. Germline CDR1 and CDR2: SGHDT and YYEEEE. V dropped 2 bases and J dropped 7 bases, with 13 bases sitting between them. CDR3 nucleotide sequence: TGTGCCAGCAGCTTTGGGGGCAGACAGAATTCACCCCTCCACTTT. It encodes CASSFGGRQNSPLHF.

The rearrangement joins TRBV6-6 to TRBJ1-5; 7 nucleotides line up with TRBD1. Per germline, CDR1 MNHNY and CDR2 SVGAGI (reference sequence). The trim removed 6 bases at V and 7 bases at J, leaving 9 bases unmatched. The CDR3 is 14 residues long. The CDR3 DNA reads as TGTGCCAGCAGCCTTCGACAGGGTGTCCAGCCCCAGCATTTT. Its protein product is CASSLRQGVQPQHF.

This sequence joins TRBV7-9 and TRBJ2-1; 8 bases are shared with TRBD1. CDR1 is SEHNR and CDR2 is FQNEAQ in the germline V gene (reference sequence). The CDR3 runs 14 residues. V lost 5 bases to trimming and J lost 9 bases; unmatched junction nucleotides: 9. The CDR3 nucleotides read TGTGCCAGCAGCACCCCGGGACAGGCGGTTGAGCAGTTCTTC. As protein: CASSTPGQAVEQFF.

This rearrangement joins TRBV18 to TRBJ2-7, with 7 bases fitting TRBD1. CDR3 size: 14 residues. Germline V gene lookup returns CDR1 KGHSH and CDR2 LQKENI. J gave up 4 bases and V 6 bases, and 9 bases lay outside the gene matches. The DNA for the CDR3 is TGTGCCAGCTCCGCTAGACAGGGAACTTACGAGCAGTACTTC. Translation gives CASSARQGTYEQYF.

The V call is TRBV5-4, the J call TRBJ1-6; D gene ambiguous. The CDR3 has 17 amino acids. Trimming removed 0 bases at V and 9 bases at J, with 19 bases between. CDR1 and CDR2 from the germline V gene are SGHNT and YYREEE (reference sequence). CDR3 loop: CASSLVGFRSPGSPLHF. DNA for the CDR3: TGTGCCAGCAGCTTGGTGGGTTTCCGGTCTCCGGGTTCACCCCTCCACTTT.

The chain carries TRBV10-3 and TRBJ1-5; weak D call: TRBD1 (6 bases). Germline CDR1 is ENHRY and CDR2 is SYGVKD. V dropped 6 bases and J dropped 3 bases, with 12 bases sitting between them. The CDR3 runs to 14 residues. The CDR3 bases are TGTGCCATCAGCCCAGGGGTGGACAATCAGCCCCAGCATTTT. It codes for CAISPGVDNQPQHF.

The chain joins TRBV28 to TRBJ2-7; D unclear. Germline-derived CDR1 and CDR2 are MDHEN and SYDVKM. The CDR3 runs 11 residues. V was pared by 9 bases and J by 4 bases, with 10 bases between. The CDR3 sequence: CASRTAYEQYF. In DNA form, the CDR3 reads TGTGCCAGTCGCACCGCGTACGAGCAGTACTTC.

The CDR3 loop reads CASSEGTGGTGELFF. The CDR3 nucleotides are TGTGCCAGCAGTGAAGGGACAGGGGGCACCGGGGAGCTGTTTTTT. The chain is built from TRBV6-4 and TRBJ2-2, with TRBD1 matching over 11 bases. CDR1 is MRHNA and CDR2 is SNTAGT in the germline V gene. The CDR3 sequence is 15 residues long. V lost 3 bases, J lost 4 bases, and 1 base stayed unmatched.

V gene TRBV11-1 combines with J gene TRBJ2-7; 10 positions match TRBD1. Per the germline V gene, CDR1 is SGHAT and CDR2 is FQDESV (reference sequence). V lost 5 bases to trimming and J lost 4 bases; unmatched junction nucleotides: 8. CDR3 length equals 15 residues. The CDR3 region is CASSPRGTGAYEQYF. DNA of the CDR3: TGTGCCAGCAGCCCGAGAGGGACAGGGGCTTACGAGCAGTACTTC.

CDR3 coding DNA: TGTGCCAGCAGCGGGGGGAGCGCAACTAATGAAAAACTGTTTTTT. It encodes CASSGGSATNEKLFF. The chain is built from TRBV7-2 and TRBJ1-4, with D possibly being TRBD1 (5 bases). The CDR3 is made up of 15 amino acids. Germline V lookup: CDR1 SGHTA, CDR2 FQGNSA. The germline V and J ends were trimmed by 5 bases and 0 bases, with 10 bases remaining between them.

V gene TRBV7-8 combines with J gene TRBJ2-1; 8 bases fit TRBD2. J was trimmed by 14 bases and V by 2 bases; bases with no gene match: 8. The CDR3 consists of 13 residues. Germline CDR1 is SGHVS and CDR2 is FQNEAQ. The CDR3: CASSLLAGPYEFF. The CDR3 DNA reads TGTGCCAGCAGCTTACTAGCGGGTCCTTATGAGTTCTTC.

This chain joins TRBV15 and TRBJ1-3, with D unresolved. Between the trimmed V and J ends, which lost 3 bases and 2 bases, there was a span of 5 bases. The CDR3 is made up of 13 amino acids. Germline V gene sequence: CDR1 LNHNV, CDR2 YYDKDF (reference sequence). CDR3: CATSSFAGNTIYF. For the CDR3, the DNA is TGTGCCACCAGCAGCTTCGCTGGAAACACCATATATTTT.

This chain connects TRBV7-9 to TRBJ1-2, with TRBD1 matching 7 bases. The V segment lost 5 bases and the J segment 2 bases; nucleotides outside the gene matches: 8. The CDR3 loop spans 15 amino acids. The germline gives CDR1 SEHNR, CDR2 FQNEAQ (reference sequence). The CDR3 DNA reads as TGTGCCAGCAGCCACAGGGGTGCGGGAAACTATGGCTACACCTTC. Translating it yields CASSHRGAGNYGYTF.

The gene calls are TRBV29-1 and TRBJ1-4; D is unresolved. From germline, CDR1 is SQVTM and CDR2 ANQGSEA. The CDR3 contains 11 residues. Between the trimmed V and J ends, which lost 4 bases and 6 bases, there was a span of 6 bases. The CDR3 DNA sequence: TGCAGCGTTGCCCTTGATGAAAAACTGTTTTTT. This codes for CSVALDEKLFF.

This chain joins TRBV29-1 and TRBJ1-2; 10 bases fit TRBD1. The CDR3 spans 16 residues. The germline V gene encodes CDR1 SQVTM and CDR2 ANQGSEA. J was trimmed by 4 bases and V by 6 bases; bases with no gene match: 14. CDR3 loop: CSVQGQGVPRGYGYTF. The CDR3 DNA is TGCAGCGTCCAAGGACAGGGGGTGCCGCGGGGCTATGGCTACACCTTC.

This sequence joins TRBV7-8 and TRBJ2-7; D unclear. CDR1 SGHVS and CDR2 FQNEAQ come from the germline V gene. The CDR3 is 14 amino acids. The V end lost 5 bases, the J end lost 2 bases, and 13 bases lay between the germline ends. Written as DNA, the CDR3 is TGTGCCAGCAGCCCCGACATAATTACCTACGAGCAGTACTTC. Amino acids: CASSPDIITYEQYF.

The chain carries TRBV6-6 and TRBJ1-6; a possible D gene is TRBD1 (5 bases). Germline lookup yields CDR1 MNHNY and CDR2 SVGAGI (reference sequence). Trimming cost V 5 bases and J 11 bases, with 10 bases left between them. The CDR3 is made up of 12 amino acids. Here the CDR3 DNA reads TGTGCCAGCAGTACCCGACAGCCACCCCTCCACTTT. Translated, it gives CASSTRQPPLHF.